This T cell receptor (beta chain) was retrieved from a study of cytomegalovirus exposure and HLA in healthy donors. Study-wide points: It was reported that TCR beta sequences correctly inferred the HLA-A and HLA-B alleles for most subjects. While the bulk of TCR sequences proved rare, some public TCRs turned up in many donors.

Details on this clone: Its matching antigen is unknown.

Primers for the PCR totalled 60 Vbeta and 13 Jbeta. Generated by immunoSEQ multiplex PCR, the TCRdb table keeps only in-frame clones and is missing some. The sample consists of 100,000 to 150,000 clones, just under 80% of them appearing once. This CDR3 is 16 amino acids long. The V gene's germline CDR1 is SGHRS and CDR2 YFSETQ. Losses at the gene ends were 0 bases for V and 6 bases for J; bases not matched to a gene: 7. This TCR came from a woman aged 40 to 50 in good health and CMV-seronegative. J is TRBJ2-3 and V is TRBV5-1, with 10 bases matching TRBD2. The specimen was PBMCs. CDR3 coding DNA: TGCGCCAGCAGCTTGGAAGCGGGAGGGGCCCTTGATACGCAGTATTTT. It codes for CASSLEAGGALDTQYF.